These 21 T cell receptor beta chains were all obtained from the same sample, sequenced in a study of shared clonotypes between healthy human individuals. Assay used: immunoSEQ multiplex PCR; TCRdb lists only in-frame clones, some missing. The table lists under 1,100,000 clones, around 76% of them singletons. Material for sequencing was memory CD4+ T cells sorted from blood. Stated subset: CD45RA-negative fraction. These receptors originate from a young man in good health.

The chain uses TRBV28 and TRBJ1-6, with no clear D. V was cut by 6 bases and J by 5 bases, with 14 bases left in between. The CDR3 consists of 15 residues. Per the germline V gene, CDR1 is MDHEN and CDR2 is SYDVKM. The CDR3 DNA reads TGTGCCAGCAGGGGTGGAGGTAGGGATAATTCACCCCTCCACTTT. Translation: CASRGGGRDNSPLHF.

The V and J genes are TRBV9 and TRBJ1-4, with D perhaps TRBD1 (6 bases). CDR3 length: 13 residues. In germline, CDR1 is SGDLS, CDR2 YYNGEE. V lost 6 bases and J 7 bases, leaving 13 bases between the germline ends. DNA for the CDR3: TGTGCCAGCAACCGGGGGGGCAGTGAAAAACTGTTTTTT. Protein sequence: CASNRGGSEKLFF. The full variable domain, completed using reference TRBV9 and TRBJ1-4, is DSGVTQTPKHLITATGQRVTLRCSPRSGDLSVYWYQQSLDQGLQFLIQYYNGEERAKGNILERFSAQQFPDLHSELNLSSLELGDSALYFCASNRGGSEKLFFGSGTQLSVL.

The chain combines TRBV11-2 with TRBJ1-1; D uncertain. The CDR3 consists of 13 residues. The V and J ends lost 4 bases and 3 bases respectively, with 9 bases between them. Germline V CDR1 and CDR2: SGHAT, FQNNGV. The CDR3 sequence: CASSSPSDTEAFF. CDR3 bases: TGTGCCAGCAGCTCGCCGTCAGACACTGAAGCTTTCTTT.

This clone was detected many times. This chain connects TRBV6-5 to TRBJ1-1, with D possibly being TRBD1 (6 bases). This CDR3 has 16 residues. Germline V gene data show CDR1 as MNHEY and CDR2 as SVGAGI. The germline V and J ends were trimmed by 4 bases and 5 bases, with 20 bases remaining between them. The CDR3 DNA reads TGTGCCAGCAGTTCCCTGCGGGGGCTGAAGATGACTGAAGCTTTCTTT. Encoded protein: CASSSLRGLKMTEAFF.

CDR3 bases: TGTGCCAGCAGTTCCGACAGGGGGCGTCACTATGGCTACACCTTC. Residues: CASSSDRGRHYGYTF. The chain uses TRBV28 and TRBJ1-2, with 10 positions matching TRBD1. V lost 4 bases to trimming and J lost 3 bases; unmatched junction nucleotides: 5. This CDR3 contains 15 residues. Per germline, CDR1 MDHEN and CDR2 SYDVKM.

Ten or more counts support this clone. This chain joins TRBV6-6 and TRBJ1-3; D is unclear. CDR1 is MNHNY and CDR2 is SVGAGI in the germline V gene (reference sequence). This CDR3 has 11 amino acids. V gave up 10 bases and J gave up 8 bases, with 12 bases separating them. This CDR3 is CATLRMDTIYF. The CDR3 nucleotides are TGTGCCACCCTAAGAATGGACACCATATATTTT.

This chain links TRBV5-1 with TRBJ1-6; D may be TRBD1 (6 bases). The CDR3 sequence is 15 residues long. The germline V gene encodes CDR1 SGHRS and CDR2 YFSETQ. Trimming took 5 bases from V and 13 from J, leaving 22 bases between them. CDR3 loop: CASSGNGQIGSPLHF. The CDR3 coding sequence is TGCGCCAGCAGTGGTAACGGACAGATTGGATCCCCCCTCCACTTT.

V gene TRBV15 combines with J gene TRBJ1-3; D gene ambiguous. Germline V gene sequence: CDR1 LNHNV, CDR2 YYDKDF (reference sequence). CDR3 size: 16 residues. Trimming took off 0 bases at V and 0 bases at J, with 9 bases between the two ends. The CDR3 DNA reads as TGTGCCACCAGCAGAGATCTCGAGAGCTCTGGAAACACCATATATTTT. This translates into CATSRDLESSGNTIYF.

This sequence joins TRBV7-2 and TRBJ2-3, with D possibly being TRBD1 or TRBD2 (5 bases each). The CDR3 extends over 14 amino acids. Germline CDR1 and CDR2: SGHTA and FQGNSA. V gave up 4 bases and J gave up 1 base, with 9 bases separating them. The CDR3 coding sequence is TGTGCCAGCAGCTCGGGACCCGGCACAGATACGCAGTATTTT. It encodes CASSSGPGTDTQYF.

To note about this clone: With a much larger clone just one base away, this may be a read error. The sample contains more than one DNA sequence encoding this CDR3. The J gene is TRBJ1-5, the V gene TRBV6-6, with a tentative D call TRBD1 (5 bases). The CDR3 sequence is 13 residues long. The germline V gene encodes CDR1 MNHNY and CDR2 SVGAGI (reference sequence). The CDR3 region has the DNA TGTGCCGTACAGCAGGGTAGCAACCAGCCCCAGCATTTT. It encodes CAVQQGSNQPQHF.

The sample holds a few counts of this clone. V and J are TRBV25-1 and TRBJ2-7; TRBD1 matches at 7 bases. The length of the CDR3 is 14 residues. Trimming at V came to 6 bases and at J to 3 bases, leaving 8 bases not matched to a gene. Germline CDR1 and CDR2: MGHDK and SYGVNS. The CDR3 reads CASRRGQNNYEQYF. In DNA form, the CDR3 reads TGTGCCAGCAGGAGGGGACAGAACAACTACGAGCAGTACTTC.

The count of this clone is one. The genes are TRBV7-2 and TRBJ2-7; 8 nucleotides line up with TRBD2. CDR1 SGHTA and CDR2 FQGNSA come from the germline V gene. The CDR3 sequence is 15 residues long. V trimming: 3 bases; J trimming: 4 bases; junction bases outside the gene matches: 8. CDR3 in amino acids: CASSFQPAGVYEQYF. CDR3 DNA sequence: TGTGCCAGCAGCTTTCAACCAGCGGGGGTATACGAGCAGTACTTC.

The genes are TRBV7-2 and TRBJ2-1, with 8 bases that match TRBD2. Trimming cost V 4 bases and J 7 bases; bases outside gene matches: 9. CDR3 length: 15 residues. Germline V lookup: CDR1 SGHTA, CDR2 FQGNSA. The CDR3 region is CASSSGTSKGNEQFF. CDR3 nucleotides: TGTGCCAGCAGCTCAGGGACTAGTAAGGGTAATGAGCAGTTCTTC.

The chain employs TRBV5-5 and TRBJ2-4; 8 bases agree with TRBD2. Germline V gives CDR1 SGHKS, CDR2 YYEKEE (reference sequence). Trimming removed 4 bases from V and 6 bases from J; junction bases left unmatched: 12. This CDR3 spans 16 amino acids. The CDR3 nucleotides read TGTGCCAGCAGCCCCCCGACGGGAGGGCCCGGAAACATTCAGTACTTC. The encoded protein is CASSPPTGGPGNIQYF.

The CDR3 protein is CASSLGLGSTEAFF. CDR3 coding DNA: TGTGCCAGCAGCTTGGGACTCGGGAGCACTGAAGCTTTCTTT. The V and J genes are TRBV7-3 and TRBJ1-1; D is perhaps TRBD1 (5 bases). V dropped 3 bases and J dropped 4 bases, with 12 bases sitting between them. Germline lookup yields CDR1 SGHTA and CDR2 FQGTGA. The CDR3 runs to 14 residues.

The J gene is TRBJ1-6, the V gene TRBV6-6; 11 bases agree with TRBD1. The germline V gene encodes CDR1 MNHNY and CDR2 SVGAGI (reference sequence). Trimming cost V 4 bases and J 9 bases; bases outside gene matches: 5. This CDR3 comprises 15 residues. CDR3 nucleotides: TGTGCCAGCAGTTCGGACAGGGGGCGACTTTCACCCCTCCACTTT. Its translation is CASSSDRGRLSPLHF.

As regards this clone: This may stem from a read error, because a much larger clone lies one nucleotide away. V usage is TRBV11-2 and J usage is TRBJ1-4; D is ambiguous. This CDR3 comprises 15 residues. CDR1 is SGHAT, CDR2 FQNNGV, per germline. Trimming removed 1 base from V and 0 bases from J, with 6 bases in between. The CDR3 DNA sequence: TGTGCCAGCAGCTTAGGGGCAGCAACTAATGAAAAACTGTTTTTT. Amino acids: CASSLGAATNEKLFF.

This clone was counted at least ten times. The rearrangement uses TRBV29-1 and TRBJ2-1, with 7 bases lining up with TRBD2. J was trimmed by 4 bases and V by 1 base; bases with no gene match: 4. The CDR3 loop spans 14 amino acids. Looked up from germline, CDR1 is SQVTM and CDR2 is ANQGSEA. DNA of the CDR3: TGCAGCGTTGAAGGTAGCGGGCGGTACAATGAGCAGTTCTTC. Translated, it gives CSVEGSGRYNEQFF.

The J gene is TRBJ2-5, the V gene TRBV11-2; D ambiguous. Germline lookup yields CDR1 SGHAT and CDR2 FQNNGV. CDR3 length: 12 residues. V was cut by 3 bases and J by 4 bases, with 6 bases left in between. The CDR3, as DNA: TGTGCCAGCAGCTTTATAGTAGAGACCCAGTACTTC. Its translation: CASSFIVETQYF.

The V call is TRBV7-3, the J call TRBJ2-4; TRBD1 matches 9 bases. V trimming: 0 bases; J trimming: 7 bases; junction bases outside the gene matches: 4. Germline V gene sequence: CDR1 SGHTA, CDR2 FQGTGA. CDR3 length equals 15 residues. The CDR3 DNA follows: TGTGCCAGCAGCTTAACGGGCGGACAGGGGAACATTCAGTACTTC. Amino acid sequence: CASSLTGGQGNIQYF.

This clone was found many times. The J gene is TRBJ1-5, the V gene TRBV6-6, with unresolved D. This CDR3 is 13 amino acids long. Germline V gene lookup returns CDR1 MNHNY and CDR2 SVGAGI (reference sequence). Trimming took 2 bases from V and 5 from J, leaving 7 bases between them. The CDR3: CASSYGHDQPQHF. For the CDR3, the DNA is TGTGCCAGCAGTTACGGCCACGATCAGCCCCAGCATTTT.